This TCR beta chain is from a study of OX40 agonist ivuxolimab in advanced cancers. The study, taken as a whole, reports: Determination of antigen specificity was not performed for the expanded peripheral T cells. At 0.1 to 3.0 mg/kg, CD4+ and CD8+ blood T cells expanded clonally by week 6. Several nonresponders also turned out to have low normalized T-cell clonal expansion.

With 0 bases clipped from V and 4 bases from J, the junction kept 6 bases outside the gene matches. The CDR3 length is 15 residues. From germline, CDR1 is SGHNT and CDR2 YYREEE (reference sequence). Repertoires were generated with immunoSEQ multiplex PCR, while TCRdb's copy carries only in-frame clones and drops some. The profile shows approximately 74,000 clones, 90% of them singletons. Only a few counts were recorded for this clone. What it binds is unknown. The sequence was obtained from an adult with an advanced solid tumor such as melanoma, head and neck, liver or kidney cancer. Sequences were derived from CD4+ or CD8+ T cells sorted from blood, sampled in a trial of the OX40 agonist ivuxolimab. This chain uses TRBV5-4 with TRBJ2-5; 7 bases fit TRBD1. The CDR3 DNA sequence: TGTGCCAGCAGCTTGGGACAGGGAAAAGGAGAGACCCAGTACTTC. Translated: CASSLGQGKGETQYF.